This T cell receptor (beta chain) was found in a study of cytomegalovirus exposure and HLA in healthy donors. On the study more broadly: T cells numbering around 170 million yielded more than 100 million unique TCR beta sequences in an earlier analysis.

Use of 60 Vbeta and 13 Jbeta primers characterized the PCR. Method: immunoSEQ multiplex PCR; TCRdb's copy keeps in-frame clones and lacks some. The profile shows some 160,000 clones, 82% of them singletons. V was pared by 0 bases and J by 6 bases, with 10 bases between. Germline CDR1 and CDR2: LGHNA and YSLEER. CDR3 length: 14 amino acids. Regarding this clone: Its matching antigen is unknown.

Findings and limits, study-wide: As was reported, the classifier diagnosed cytomegalovirus status with high specificity and sensitivity. Most of the CMV-associated TCR beta chains (in a later analysis) appeared to be HLA-restricted.

This clonotype was obtained from a male donor in good health and CMV-seronegative. Material for sequencing was PBMCs. The V gene is TRBV4-3, the J gene TRBJ2-3, with D perhaps matching TRBD1 (5 bases). The CDR3 sequence is CASSQEGAGDTQYF. CDR3 DNA: TGCGCCAGCAGCCAAGAAGGTGCAGGGGATACGCAGTATTTT.